A selection of T cell receptor beta chains follows, all from one sample in a study of human T cells and chemical hapten exposure. Each CDR3 protein is one row after TCRdb ran MiXCR on the RACE reads. The data hold around 99,000 distinct CDR3 sequences, with about a tenth observed a single time. This specimen consisted of whole blood, obtained in connection with sensitization to the hapten diphenylcyclopropenone (DPC). Receptor source: a woman in her forties with alopecia areata. Some clones in this sample may be carry-over from other donors' samples. The CDR3 runs from the conserved cysteine through the conserved F or W. A D gene is named only where the DNA matches it firmly. Clone size is not always given. Where it is, it says once, few, many or a class for expanded clones.

j_call d_call v_call clone_size cdr3_nt cdr3_aa
TRBJ1-1 - TRBV7-3 few TGTGCCAGCAGCTTATGGGAGAACACTGAAGCTTTCTTT CASSLWENTEAFF
TRBJ1-1 - TRBV6-5 many TGTGCCAGCAGTTATTATCAGGGTTCGAACACTGAAGCTTTCTTT CASSYYQGSNTEAFF
TRBJ2-1 - TRBV12-3/TRBV12-4 many TGTGCCAGCAGTTTTGGGGCTAGCGTAGCTTACAATGAGCAGTTCTTC CASSFGASVAYNEQFF
TRBJ1-4 - TRBV7-2 many TGTGCCAGCAGTCCCGACCGCACCAGGGAGGAACTGTTTTTT CASSPDRTREELFF
TRBJ1-5 - TRBV7-2 - TGTGCCAGCAGCTTAGTAGGGGGGTACAATCAGCCCCAGCATTTT CASSLVGGYNQPQHF
TRBJ1-2 - TRBV4-2 many TGTGCCAGCAGCCTAACGGGACGGGATTATGGCTACACCTTC CASSLTGRDYGYTF
TRBJ2-3 TRBD2 TRBV5-4 many TGTGCCAGCAGCTCCCCATTTGGACTAGCGGGGACTAGCACAGATACGCAGTATTTT CASSSPFGLAGTSTDTQYF
TRBJ2-3 - TRBV5-1 many TGCGCCAGCAGCTTGGTCCCCAGCACAGATACGCAGTATTTT CASSLVPSTDTQYF
TRBJ1-6 TRBD1 TRBV27 few TGTGCCAGCACCAACCGGGGGACAGGTTCCAGCAATTCACCCCTCCACTTT CASTNRGTGSSNSPLHF
TRBJ2-7 - TRBV28 many TGTGCCAGCAGCCTCATGGGGGTTTATAACCACGAGCAGTACTTC CASSLMGVYNHEQYF
TRBJ2-5 - TRBV18 few TGTGCCAGCTCACCAGAGGGGCAAGAGACCCAGTACTTC CASSPEGQETQYF
TRBJ1-2 - TRBV11-2 - TGTGCCAGCAACCCTTCTCGGACGGTCCGGCTAGATGGCTACACCTTC CASNPSRTVRLDGYTF
TRBJ1-1 - TRBV20-1 many TGCAGTGCTCCCAGGGGAAGAGGGACTGAAGCTTTCTTT CSAPRGRGTEAFF
TRBJ2-3 - TRBV2 - TGTGCCAGCCCCCTCCTAGCGCTACGCAGCACAGATACGCAGTATTTT CASPLLALRSTDTQYF
TRBJ2-7 - TRBV25-1 many TGTGCCAGCAGTGGCCATGACAGCTCCTACGAGCAGTACTTC CASSGHDSSYEQYF
TRBJ2-5 - TRBV6-5 few TGTGCCAGCAGTTTAATGGGACATCAAGAGACCCAGTACTTC CASSLMGHQETQYF
TRBJ2-5 - TRBV12-3/TRBV12-4 many TGTGCCAGCAGTTTTTCGGCGGGGGAGACCCAGTACTTC CASSFSAGETQYF
TRBJ1-2 - TRBV9 few TGTGCCAGCAGCGTACTAGACTTTGGCTACACCTTC CASSVLDFGYTF
TRBJ1-2 - TRBV6-5 many TGTGCCAGCAGCGGACTTGCCAACTATGGCTACACCTTC CASSGLANYGYTF
TRBJ1-1 - TRBV7-2 few TGTGCCAGCAGCTTATTTCCGGAGGCGGCTTTCTTT CASSLFPEAAFF
TRBJ2-7 - TRBV7-6 few TGTGCCAGCAGCATAGGGGGTGGCGAGCAGTACTTC CASSIGGGEQYF
TRBJ1-6 - TRBV7-9 - TGTGCCAGCAGCTCAAGTAATTCACCCCTCCACTTT CASSSSNSPLHF
TRBJ2-5 TRBD2 TRBV7-8 few TGTGCCAGCAGCTTCGTAGGGGCTAGCGGGGGAGAGACCCAGTACTTC CASSFVGASGGETQYF
TRBJ2-2 TRBD1 TRBV15 - TGTGCCACCAGCAGTTTCCGGGACAGGGGCACCGGGGAGCTGTTTTTT CATSSFRDRGTGELFF